The next 26 T cell receptor beta chains were all read from a single sample in a study of T cells of healthy individuals. TCRdb fed the 5' RACE reads into MiXCR, producing one record per CDR3 protein. The sample lists tens of thousands of distinct CDR3 sequences, 15% to 20% occurring once. Every receptor here comes from a human donor in good health.

This clonotype has more than one count but fewer than ten. The chain combines TRBV30 with TRBJ2-5; D possibly uses TRBD1 or TRBD2 (6 bases each). The V and J ends lost 3 bases and 4 bases respectively, with 12 bases between them. The CDR3 consists of 13 residues. Germline V gene data show CDR1 as GTSNPN and CDR2 as SVGIG (reference sequence). The CDR3 spells CAWSRRGAETQYF. The CDR3 DNA reads as TGTGCCTGGAGCCGGAGGGGGGCAGAGACCCAGTACTTC.

This clonotype has a handful of counts. The gene calls are TRBV7-9 and TRBJ2-5; D may match TRBD1 or TRBD2 (6 bases each). Germline V gives CDR1 SEHNR, CDR2 FQNEAQ (reference sequence). The CDR3 is made up of 15 amino acids. The V end was cut by 0 bases, the J end by 0 bases, with 8 bases between. The CDR3 nucleotides read TGTGCCAGCAGCTTAGCGGGGGGCTACCAAGAGACCCAGTACTTC. Its translation: CASSLAGGYQETQYF.

This clonotype showed up many times. The V call is TRBV2, the J call TRBJ1-4, with D possibly being TRBD1 (6 bases). Deletions cut 0 bases from V and 10 bases from J, with 15 bases between. Germline V lookup: CDR1 SNHLY, CDR2 FYNNEI. The CDR3 has 15 amino acids. The CDR3 loop reads CASSEAGTPTGKLFF. Here the CDR3 DNA reads TGTGCCAGCAGTGAAGCGGGGACACCCACGGGAAAACTGTTTTTT.

The CDR3: CASSPGPTNSPLHF. The CDR3 DNA reads TGTGCCAGCAGCCCGGGACCGACAAATTCACCCCTCCACTTT. The rearrangement joins TRBV7-2 to TRBJ1-6; D possibly corresponds to TRBD1 (5 bases). CDR1 is SGHTA, CDR2 FQGNSA, per germline. Trimming took 5 bases from V and 7 from J, leaving 12 bases between them. This CDR3 has 14 residues.

This rearrangement joins TRBV6-1 to TRBJ2-1; D unresolved. CDR1 is MNHNS, CDR2 SASEGT, per germline. This CDR3 is built from 14 residues. V was clipped by 3 bases and J by 7 bases, with 13 bases between them. CDR3 in amino acids: CASSDTRLGNEQFF. CDR3 DNA sequence: TGTGCCAGCAGTGATACACGGTTGGGGAATGAGCAGTTCTTC.

This clonotype was seen a few times. The chain combines TRBV4-2 with TRBJ2-1, with 14 bases matching TRBD2. V was pared by 4 bases and J by 8 bases, with 7 bases of the junction left unmatched. The CDR3 length is 16 residues. Per germline, CDR1 LGHNA and CDR2 YNFKEQ. The CDR3 spells CASSPTSGGARDEQFF. The CDR3 bases are TGTGCCAGCAGCCCGACTAGCGGGGGGGCTCGGGATGAGCAGTTCTTC.

This clonotype has at least ten counts. In nucleotides, the CDR3 is TGTGCCAGCAGCTTGTACGCAGGAAGGGCAAATCAGCCCCAGCATTTT. Protein product: CASSLYAGRANQPQHF. The chain uses TRBV7-9 and TRBJ1-5; D uncertain. Trimming took off 3 bases at V and 4 bases at J, with 16 bases between the two ends. CDR1 and CDR2 from the germline V gene are SEHNR and FQNEAQ (reference sequence). The CDR3 is 16 residues long.

This clonotype was found once. Since a much larger clone is just one base distant, this may be a read error. This chain connects TRBV29-1 to TRBJ1-2, with a possible D match to TRBD1 (6 bases). Germline loops: CDR1 SQVTM, CDR2 ANQGSEA. This CDR3 has 12 amino acids. V was pared by 7 bases and J by 2 bases, with 11 bases between. The CDR3 nucleotides read TGCAGCGATGATACAGGGAACTATGGCTACACCTTC. Translated: CSDDTGNYGYTF.

This clonotype was seen a handful of times. The CDR3 protein is CASSYGGARVTIYF. Written as DNA, the CDR3 is TGTGCCAGCAGTTATGGTGGAGCACGGGTCACCATATATTTT. The chain employs TRBV12-3 or TRBV12-4 and TRBJ1-3, with unresolved D. Trimming shortened V by 4 bases and J by 9 bases, and 16 bases separated the two germline ends. The CDR3 extends over 14 amino acids.

The genes are TRBV4-1 and TRBJ2-7; D may match TRBD1 or TRBD2 (7 bases each). Germline-derived CDR1 and CDR2 are MGHRA and YSYEKL. The germline V and J ends were trimmed by 0 bases and 0 bases, with 24 bases remaining between them. The CDR3 has 20 amino acids. Written as DNA, the CDR3 is TGCGCCAGCAGCCAAGATTGGGCCGGCAGGGGGGGATTTAGCTCCTACGAGCAGTACTTC. Translating gives CASSQDWAGRGGFSSYEQYF.

The genes are TRBV7-2 and TRBJ1-1, with 7 bases fitting TRBD1. This CDR3 has 14 residues. V dropped 5 bases and J dropped 5; count of bases not matched to a gene: 8. CDR1 and CDR2 (germline): SGHTA, FQGNSA. The chain's CDR3 is CASSHSVRGTEAFF. CDR3 in DNA: TGTGCCAGCAGCCATAGCGTCAGGGGGACTGAAGCTTTCTTT. Full variable domain (outside the CDR3, taken from reference TRBV7-2 and TRBJ1-1): GAGVSQSPSNKVTEKGKDVELRCDPISGHTALYWYRQSLGQGLEFLIYFQGNSAPDKSGLPSDRFSAERTGGSVSTLTIQRTQQEDSAVYLCASSHSVRGTEAFFGQGTRLTVV.

The chain recombines TRBV29-1 with TRBJ2-3; D gene ambiguous. The length of the CDR3 is 11 residues. V was clipped by 8 bases and J by 2 bases, with 8 bases between them. The V gene's germline CDR1 is SQVTM and CDR2 ANQGSEA. CDR3 DNA: TGCAGCTCCCATCACACAGATACGCAGTATTTT. Its translation: CSSHHTDTQYF.

This clonotype has just a few counts. The rearrangement joins TRBV10-3 to TRBJ2-3, with 7 bases aligning to TRBD2. Germline trimming cut 2 bases from V and 2 bases from J; bases unmatched to any gene: 1. The CDR3 length is 14 residues. Germline V lookup: CDR1 ENHRY, CDR2 SYGVKD. CDR3 sequence: CAISEGDYTDTQYF. The CDR3 DNA reads TGTGCCATCAGTGAGGGGGACTACACAGATACGCAGTATTTT.

This clonotype has a handful of counts. This rearrangement joins TRBV3-1 to TRBJ2-3; possibly TRBD2 for D (5 bases). V was clipped by 1 base and J by 6 bases, with 8 bases between them. The length of the CDR3 is 13 residues. The germline V gene has CDR1 LGHDT and CDR2 YNNKEL (reference sequence). CDR3 nucleotide sequence: TGTGCCAGCAGCCAAGGGAGGTTGGATACGCAGTATTTT. Amino acid sequence: CASSQGRLDTQYF.

For the CDR3, the DNA is TGCGCCAGCAGCCAAGATTCAGGGGTATACAATGAGCAGTTCTTC. This translates into CASSQDSGVYNEQFF. The rearrangement uses TRBV4-1 and TRBJ2-1; D perhaps matches TRBD1 (6 bases). CDR1 MGHRA and CDR2 YSYEKL come from the germline V gene. The CDR3 contains 15 residues. V lost 0 bases and J 4 bases, leaving 10 bases between the germline ends.

This clonotype showed up just a few times. This chain connects TRBV7-3 to TRBJ2-3; D call uncertain. The germline gives CDR1 SGHTA, CDR2 FQGTGA. The CDR3 sequence is 13 residues long. The V end was cut by 4 bases, the J end by 0 bases, with 5 bases between. CDR3 sequence reads: CASSSISTDTQYF. The CDR3 nucleotides are TGTGCCAGCAGCTCAATTAGCACAGATACGCAGTATTTT.

This clonotype was seen ten or more times. The chain couples TRBV18 to TRBJ2-5, with 7 bases fitting TRBD1. CDR3 length: 15 amino acids. Trimming took 4 bases from V and 5 from J; bases not matched to a gene: 10. Germline V gene data show CDR1 as KGHSH and CDR2 as LQKENI. The CDR3 DNA is TGTGCCAGCTCACTGACAGGGTCCGGAGTGGAGACCCAGTACTTC. It yields the protein CASSLTGSGVETQYF. The full variable domain, in which reference TRBV18 and TRBJ2-5 provide the parts outside the CDR3, is NAGVMQNPRHLVRRRGQEARLRCSPMKGHSHVYWYRQLPEEGLKFMVYLQKENIIDESGMPKERFSAEFPKEGPSILRIQQVVRGDSAAYFCASSLTGSGVETQYFGPGTRLLVL.

This chain joins TRBV19 and TRBJ2-3; maybe TRBD2 (5 bases). Germline V gene sequence: CDR1 LNHDA, CDR2 SQIVND (reference sequence). The CDR3 consists of 13 residues. V dropped 5 bases and J dropped 4 bases, with 10 bases sitting between them. CDR3 nucleotide sequence: TGTGCCAGTAGTCCTAGCCTTTCAGATACGCAGTATTTT. This codes for CASSPSLSDTQYF. Full variable domain (missing parts from reference TRBV19 and TRBJ2-3): DGGITQSPKYLFRKEGQNVTLSCEQNLNHDAMYWYRQDPGQGLRLIYYSQIVNDFQKGDIAEGYSVSREKKESFPLTVTSAQKNPTAFYLCASSPSLSDTQYFGPGTRLTVL.

The chain carries TRBV15 and TRBJ2-7; no reliable D call. Trimming cost V 2 bases and J 0 bases, with 8 bases left between them. This CDR3 spans 14 amino acids. Germline V CDR1 and CDR2: LNHNV, YYDKDF (reference sequence). Here the CDR3 reads CATSRQPSSYEQYF. The CDR3 nucleotides are TGTGCCACCAGCAGACAACCTAGCTCCTACGAGCAGTACTTC.

In this sample, this clonotype turned up many times. The rearrangement links TRBV7-2 to TRBJ2-7; tentative D call: TRBD1 (7 bases). V was clipped by 3 bases and J by 4 bases, with 10 bases between them. Germline CDR1 and CDR2: SGHTA and FQGNSA. This CDR3 contains 13 residues. The CDR3 spells CASSFRGAYEQYF. The CDR3 region has the DNA TGTGCCAGCAGCTTCAGGGGGGCTTACGAGCAGTACTTC. Filled out from reference TRBV7-2 and TRBJ2-7, the complete variable domain reads GAGVSQSPSNKVTEKGKDVELRCDPISGHTALYWYRQSLGQGLEFLIYFQGNSAPDKSGLPSDRFSAERTGGSVSTLTIQRTQQEDSAVYLCASSFRGAYEQYFGPGTRLTVT.

Only a few counts were recorded for this clonotype. The CDR3 loop reads CASSRLAGRTGELFF. The DNA for the CDR3 is TGTGCCAGCAGCCGACTAGCGGGGAGAACCGGGGAGCTGTTTTTT. The chain has TRBV28 and TRBJ2-2, with 11 bases matching TRBD2. J gave up 5 bases and V 6 bases, and 5 bases lay outside the gene matches. The CDR3 has 15 residues. Germline values: CDR1 MDHEN, CDR2 SYDVKM.

This clonotype was seen more than once but under ten times. The rearrangement links TRBV28 to TRBJ1-2; possible D gene TRBD1, 6 bases. Germline V CDR1 and CDR2: MDHEN, SYDVKM. CDR3 length: 13 amino acids. V was clipped by 6 bases and J by 2 bases, with 10 bases between them. The CDR3 loop is CASSPGENYGYTF. Written as DNA, the CDR3 is TGTGCCAGCAGCCCAGGGGAGAACTATGGCTACACCTTC.

This clonotype was detected ten times or more. The rearrangement uses TRBV4-2 and TRBJ1-5; D ambiguous. From germline, CDR1 is LGHNA and CDR2 YNFKEQ. V gave up 4 bases and J gave up 2 bases, with 9 bases separating them. CDR3 size: 14 residues. In DNA form, the CDR3 reads TGTGCCAGCAGCCTGGAGGTAGGCAATCAGCCCCAGCATTTT. Encoded protein: CASSLEVGNQPQHF.

The genes are TRBV27 and TRBJ2-7, with D uncertain. Trimming took 7 bases from V and 2 from J, leaving 15 bases between them. The CDR3 sequence is 14 residues long. Germline-derived CDR1 and CDR2 are MNHEY and SMNVEV (reference sequence). As DNA, the CDR3 is TGTGCCAGCACTGGCCCGACAACCCCCTACGAGCAGTACTTC. Protein: CASTGPTTPYEQYF.

With regard to this clonotype: This could be a read error, since a much larger clone is one nucleotide away. This chain connects TRBV2 to TRBJ2-1, with TRBD2 matching 7 bases. Germline lookup yields CDR1 SNHLY and CDR2 FYNNEI. The junction had 12 bases not matched to a gene; V was cut back by 2 bases and J by 8 bases. This CDR3 comprises 16 residues. The CDR3 nucleotides read TGTGCCAGCAGTGAAAGGGTGGGAGGGCCGGTCGATGAGCAGTTCTTC. Translated: CASSERVGGPVDEQFF.

This clonotype was observed a handful of times. CDR3 nucleotide sequence: TGTGCCATCAGTGGACAGGAGAACACTGAAGCTTTCTTT. Protein sequence: CAISGQENTEAFF. The genes are TRBV10-3 and TRBJ1-1, with a tentative D call TRBD1 (6 bases). This CDR3 has 13 residues. Trimming stripped 4 bases from V and 1 base from J, with 7 bases between. From germline, CDR1 is ENHRY and CDR2 SYGVKD.